This TCR beta chain came from a study of T cells in Graves' hyperthyroidism and ophthalmopathy. Germline V gene data show CDR1 as SGHVS and CDR2 as FNYEAQ. The CDR3 runs to 14 residues. The ends were cut back, 1 base at V and 5 bases at J, with 11 bases in the middle. Exclusion of patients followed from uncontrolled infection, other autoimmune disease, pregnancy or lactation. Amplification of TCR beta CDR3 regions was performed using RNA transcripts as template. The TCR CDR3 was amplified in a first-round RT-PCR using the HTBI primer set. Using its own MiXCR run on the multiplex PCR reads, TCRdb lists one record per CDR3 protein. Of 450,000 to 600,000 distinct CDR3 sequences detected, less than 15% appear once; the ten largest clones hold approximately 14%.

This sequence joins TRBV7-6 and TRBJ1-1; tentative D call: TRBD1 (6 bases). The sample comprised blood. This clonotype was obtained from a woman in her thirties or forties with Graves' hyperthyroidism. The CDR3 spells CASSLDREGTEAFF. CDR3 sequence (DNA): TGTGCCAGCAGCTTAGACAGGGAGGGGACTGAAGCTTTCTTT.